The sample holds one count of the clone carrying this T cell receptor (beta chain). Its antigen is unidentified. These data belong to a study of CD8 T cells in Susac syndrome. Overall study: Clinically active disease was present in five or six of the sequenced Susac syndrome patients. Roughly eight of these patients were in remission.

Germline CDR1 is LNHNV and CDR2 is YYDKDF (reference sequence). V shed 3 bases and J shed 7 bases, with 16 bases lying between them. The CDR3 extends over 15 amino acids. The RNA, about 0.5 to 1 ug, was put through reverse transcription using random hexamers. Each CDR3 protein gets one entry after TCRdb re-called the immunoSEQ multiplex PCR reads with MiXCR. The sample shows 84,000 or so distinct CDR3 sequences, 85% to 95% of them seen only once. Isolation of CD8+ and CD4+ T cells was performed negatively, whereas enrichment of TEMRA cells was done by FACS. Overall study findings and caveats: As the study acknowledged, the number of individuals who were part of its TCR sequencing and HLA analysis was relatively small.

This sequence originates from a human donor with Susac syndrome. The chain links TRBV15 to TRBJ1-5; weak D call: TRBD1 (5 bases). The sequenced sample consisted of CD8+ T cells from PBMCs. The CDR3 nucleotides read TGTGCCACCAGCAGGGCGGCCAGGGTTGACCAGCCCCAGCATTTT. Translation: CATSRAARVDQPQHF.